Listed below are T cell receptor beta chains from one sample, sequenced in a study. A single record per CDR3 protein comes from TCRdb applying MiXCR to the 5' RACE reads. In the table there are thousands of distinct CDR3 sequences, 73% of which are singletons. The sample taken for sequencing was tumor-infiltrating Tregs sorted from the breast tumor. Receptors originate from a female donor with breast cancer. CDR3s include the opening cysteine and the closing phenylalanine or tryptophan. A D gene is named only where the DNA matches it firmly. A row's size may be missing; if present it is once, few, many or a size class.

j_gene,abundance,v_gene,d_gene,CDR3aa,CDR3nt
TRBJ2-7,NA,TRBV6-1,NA,CASSAETEQYF,TGTGCCAGCAGTGCAGAGACAGAGCAGTACTTC
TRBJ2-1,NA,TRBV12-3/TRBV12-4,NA,CASSRNDNEQFF,TGTGCCAGCAGCCGGAACGACAATGAGCAGTTCTTC
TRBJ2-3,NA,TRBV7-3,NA,CASSLTSAGTDTQYF,TGTGCCAGCAGCTTAACTTCTGCGGGGACAGATACGCAGTATTTT
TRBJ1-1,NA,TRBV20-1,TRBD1,CSAKGAAPHTEAFF,TGCAGTGCTAAGGGGGCCGCCCCTCACACTGAAGCTTTCTTT
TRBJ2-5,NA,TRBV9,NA,CASSLRPQETQYF,TGTGCCAGCAGCTTAAGACCACAAGAGACCCAGTACTTC
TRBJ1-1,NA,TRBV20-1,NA,CSASRGSDTEAFF,TGCAGTGCTAGCAGAGGTAGCGACACTGAAGCTTTCTTT
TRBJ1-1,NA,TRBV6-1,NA,CASSISGWATDTEAFF,TGTGCCAGCAGCATATCGGGGTGGGCGACGGACACTGAAGCTTTCTTT
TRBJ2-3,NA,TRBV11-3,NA,CASSLIGMDTQYF,TGTGCCAGCAGCTTAATAGGGATGGATACGCAGTATTTT
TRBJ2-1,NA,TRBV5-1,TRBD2,CASSLSGSGHNEQFF,TGCGCCAGCAGCTTGAGCGGGAGCGGCCACAATGAGCAGTTCTTC
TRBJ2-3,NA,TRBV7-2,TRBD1,CASSLAPATGATDTQYF,TGTGCCAGCAGCTTAGCCCCAGCTACAGGGGCCACAGATACGCAGTATTTT
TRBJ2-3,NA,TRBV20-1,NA,CSALRSVSMADTQYF,TGCAGTGCTCTACGCTCTGTTAGCATGGCAGATACGCAGTATTTT
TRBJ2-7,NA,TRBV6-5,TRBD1,CASSSTGGGYEQYF,TGTGCCAGCAGTTCGACAGGGGGCGGGTACGAGCAGTACTTC
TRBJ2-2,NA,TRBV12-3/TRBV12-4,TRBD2,CASRMTSPGELFF,TGTGCCAGCAGGATGACTAGCCCCGGGGAGCTGTTTTTT
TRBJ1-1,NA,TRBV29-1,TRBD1,CSVTGGTEAFF,TGCAGCGTGACAGGGGGCACTGAAGCTTTCTTT
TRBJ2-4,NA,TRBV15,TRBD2,CATSRDPGGWDIQYF,TGTGCCACCAGCAGAGATCCGGGAGGATGGGACATTCAGTACTTC
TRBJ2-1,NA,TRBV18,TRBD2,CASSPQLQRDTYNEQFF,TGTGCCAGCTCACCACAACTCCAGCGGGATACCTACAATGAGCAGTTCTTC
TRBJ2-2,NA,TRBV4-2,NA,CASSQVVGSANTGELFF,TGTGCCAGCAGCCAAGTAGTAGGGAGCGCGAACACCGGGGAGCTGTTTTTT
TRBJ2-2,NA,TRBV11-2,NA,CASSFTGEIGTGELFF,TGTGCCAGCAGCTTCACGGGGGAGATCGGAACCGGGGAGCTGTTTTTT
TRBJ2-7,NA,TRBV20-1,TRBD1,CSAPDRVFYEQYF,TGCAGTGCGCCAGACAGGGTTTTCTACGAGCAGTACTTC
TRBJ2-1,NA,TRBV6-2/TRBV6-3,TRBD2,CASRPSGRTEQFF,TGTGCCAGCAGGCCTAGCGGGAGGACTGAGCAGTTCTTC
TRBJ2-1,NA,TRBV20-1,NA,CSAVRGIRRNEQFF,TGCAGTGCCGTCCGCGGGATCCGACGCAATGAGCAGTTCTTC
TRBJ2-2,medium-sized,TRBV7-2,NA,CASSLFGAPNTGELFF,TGTGCCAGCAGCTTATTCGGGGCTCCGAACACCGGGGAGCTGTTTTTT
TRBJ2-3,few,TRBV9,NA,CASSVMTDTQYF,TGTGCCAGCAGCGTAATGACAGATACGCAGTATTTT
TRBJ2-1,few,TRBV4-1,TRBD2,CASSQDGLVSQFF,TGCGCCAGCAGCCAAGATGGACTAGTATCCCAGTTCTTC
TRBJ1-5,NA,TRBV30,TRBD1,CAWSGQGHQPQHF,TGTGCCTGGAGTGGACAGGGCCATCAGCCCCAGCATTTT
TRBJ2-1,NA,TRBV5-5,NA,CASSPLSGHRWNEQFF,TGTGCCAGCAGCCCGTTGTCCGGGCACAGGTGGAATGAGCAGTTCTTC
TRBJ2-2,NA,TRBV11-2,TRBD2,CASSLTSGNTGELFF,TGTGCCAGCAGCTTGACTAGCGGAAACACCGGGGAGCTGTTTTTT
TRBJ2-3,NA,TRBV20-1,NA,CSASGIEDSTDTQYF,TGCAGTGCTTCCGGGATCGAAGACTCCACAGATACGCAGTATTTT
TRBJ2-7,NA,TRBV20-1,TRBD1,CSAHPPGQGAGEQYF,TGCAGTGCTCACCCACCGGGACAGGGGGCTGGCGAGCAGTACTTC
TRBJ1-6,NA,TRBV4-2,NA,CASSQEGTGNSPLHF,TGTGCCAGCAGCCAAGAAGGAACAGGGAATTCACCCCTCCACTTT
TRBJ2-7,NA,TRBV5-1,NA,CANSLTGPPYEQYF,TGCGCCAACAGCTTGACCGGTCCCCCCTACGAGCAGTACTTC
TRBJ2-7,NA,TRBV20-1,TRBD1,CSAKPTGQGYEQYF,TGCAGTGCTAAACCAACGGGACAGGGCTACGAGCAGTACTTC
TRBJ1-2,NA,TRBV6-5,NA,CASSYEGRAYTF,TGTGCCAGCAGTTACGAGGGAAGGGCTTACACCTTC
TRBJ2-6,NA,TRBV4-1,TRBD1,CASSLGTGNSGANVLTF,TGCGCCAGCAGCCTCGGGACAGGGAACTCTGGGGCCAACGTCCTGACTTTC
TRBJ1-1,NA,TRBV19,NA,CASSIVILRAGADTEAFF,TGTGCCAGTAGTATAGTGATTCTCCGGGCAGGGGCTGACACTGAAGCTTTCTTT